This T cell receptor (beta chain) was documented in a study of persistence of HIV-infected CD4 T cells. The libraries were made with immunoSEQ version 4 in survey mode. Genomic DNA was diluted to around 9.3 ng/uL, up to roughly 1 ug per sample. Repertoires were generated with immunoSEQ multiplex PCR, while TCRdb's copy carries only in-frame clones and drops some. The sample yields approximately 20,000 clones, approximately 80% seen once. Study-level findings and limits: Antigen-responding cells were enriched for degenerate expanded CDR3beta sequences.

Lysates of CMV-infected fibroblasts at around 9.8 ug/mL stimulated these cells. Sorting of responding CD4+ T cells relied on upregulated CD40 ligand together with CD69. As for this clone: Its antigen is still unknown.

Germline V lookup: CDR1 SEHNR, CDR2 FQNEAQ (reference sequence). Unmatched junction bases numbered 6, after V lost 3 bases and J lost 10 bases. The CDR3 extends over 14 amino acids. This TCR came from an adult man with HIV who was CMV-seropositive. The rearrangement links TRBV7-9 to TRBJ2-1; 10 bases match TRBD1. The material sequenced was CD4+ T cells sorted from PBMCs after approximately 19-hour stimulation, taken from a patient who received antiretroviral therapy. The CDR3: CASSFSRDRGEQFF. CDR3 in DNA: TGTGCCAGCAGCTTTTCGAGGGACAGGGGCGAGCAGTTCTTC. Combining the CDR3 with reference TRBV7-9 and TRBJ2-1 gives the whole variable domain DTGVSQNPRHKITKRGQNVTFRCDPISEHNRLYWYRQTLGQGPEFLTYFQNEAQLEKSRLLSDRFSAERPKGSFSTLEIQRTEQGDSAMYLCASSFSRDRGEQFFGPGTRLTVL.